A single sample is the source of the 27 T cell receptor beta chains below, sequenced in a study of blood T cell repertoires in COVID-19. Only in-frame clones appear in the TCRdb table, and some are missing; sequencing was by immunoSEQ multiplex PCR. The sample shows more than 150,000 clones, roughly nine tenths of them seen only once. The sequenced sample consisted of peripheral blood. These receptors all stem from a woman in her 70s with acute or convalescent COVID-19.

The chain is built from TRBV24-1 and TRBJ1-1, with 10 bases matching TRBD1. CDR3 length: 14 amino acids. Germline assignment: CDR1 KGHDR and CDR2 SFDVKD. Trimming at V came to 4 bases and at J to 9 bases, leaving 7 bases not matched to a gene. CDR3 DNA: TGTGCCACCAGTGAAGGACAGGGGGGGAAAAAAGCTTTCTTT. Encoded protein: CATSEGQGGKKAFF.

The chain employs TRBV25-1 and TRBJ2-3; 8 bases are a match to TRBD1. The junction had 8 bases not matched to a gene; V was cut back by 6 bases and J by 6 bases. From germline, CDR1 is MGHDK and CDR2 SYGVNS. This CDR3 is 14 amino acids long. The CDR3 here is CASSRDRWLDTQYF. CDR3 sequence (DNA): TGTGCCAGCAGCCGGGACAGGTGGCTGGATACGCAGTATTTT.

In DNA, the CDR3 is TGTGCCAGTTCTTGGGGGCCCGAGCTTAATTCACCCCTCCACTTT. Translated, it gives CASSWGPELNSPLHF. The V gene is TRBV19, the J gene TRBJ1-6, with D tentatively TRBD1 (6 bases). Germline-derived CDR1 and CDR2 are LNHDA and SQIVND (reference sequence). The CDR3 sequence is 15 residues long. V was trimmed by 8 bases and J by 6 bases, leaving 17 bases between them.

The J gene is TRBJ1-2, the V gene TRBV7-8, with D perhaps TRBD1 (6 bases). V was pared by 1 base and J by 2 bases, with 17 bases between. The CDR3 consists of 17 residues. Germline loops: CDR1 SGHVS, CDR2 FQNEAQ. The DNA for the CDR3 is TGTGCCAGCAGCTTAGTGTTGGGTCGACAGGAAAACTATGGCTACACCTTC. It codes for CASSLVLGRQENYGYTF.

The chain is built from TRBV28 and TRBJ2-5, with TRBD2 matching 8 bases. V dropped 6 bases and J dropped 0; count of bases not matched to a gene: 6. There are 15 residues in the CDR3. CDR1 MDHEN and CDR2 SYDVKM come from the germline V gene. In nucleotides, the CDR3 is TGTGCCAGCAGGCGTCCGGGGGGGTACCAAGAGACCCAGTACTTC. This gives the protein CASRRPGGYQETQYF.

The chain links TRBV4-3 to TRBJ2-1; 13 nucleotides match TRBD2. V dropped 0 bases and J dropped 4; count of bases not matched to a gene: 9. This CDR3 is 19 amino acids long. Germline V lookup: CDR1 LGHNA, CDR2 YSLEER. The CDR3 region has the DNA TGCGCCAGCAGCCAAGATCCTGGGGAGGGACTAGCGGGATACAATGAGCAGTTCTTC. Translated, it gives CASSQDPGEGLAGYNEQFF.

The chain employs TRBV27 and TRBJ1-2, with 11 bases matching TRBD1. Germline-derived CDR1 and CDR2 are MNHEY and SMNVEV (reference sequence). CDR3 length: 14 amino acids. V was clipped by 6 bases and J by 7 bases; unmatched bases: 7. The CDR3: CASRHPGQGVGYTF. DNA for the CDR3: TGTGCCAGCAGACATCCGGGACAGGGGGTTGGCTACACCTTC.

This chain joins TRBV28 and TRBJ1-4; TRBD1 matches 10 bases. CDR1 is MDHEN, CDR2 SYDVKM, per germline. V was clipped by 6 bases and J by 7 bases; unmatched bases: 5. The CDR3 is made up of 14 amino acids. This chain's CDR3 is CASRRQGAGEKLFF. The CDR3 region has the DNA TGTGCCAGCAGGCGACAGGGGGCGGGTGAAAAACTGTTTTTT.

The table lists this clone with a count of one. This chain uses TRBV24-1 with TRBJ1-2; D is undetermined. Between the trimmed V and J ends, which lost 7 bases and 1 base, there was a span of 12 bases. CDR1 and CDR2 (germline): KGHDR, SFDVKD. The length of the CDR3 is 14 residues. As DNA, the CDR3 is TGTGCCACCAGCTTGCAGGAACTTAACTATGGCTACACCTTC. Protein sequence: CATSLQELNYGYTF.

The V gene is TRBV10-2, the J gene TRBJ2-1; D is perhaps TRBD2 (6 bases). The ends were cut back, 2 bases at V and 10 bases at J, with 15 bases in the middle. CDR3 length equals 14 residues. Germline V gene sequence: CDR1 WSHSY, CDR2 SAAADI. The CDR3 reads CASSESGRIREQFF. The CDR3 bases are TGCGCCAGCAGTGAGAGTGGGAGGATCAGAGAGCAGTTCTTC.

In this sample, this clone turned up once. J is TRBJ1-4 and V is TRBV28, with D unclear. The CDR3 contains 11 residues. With 6 bases removed from V and 8 bases from J, the gap between germline ends came to 7 bases. CDR1 and CDR2 (germline): MDHEN, SYDVKM. This chain's CDR3 is CASSPREKLFF. Written as DNA, the CDR3 is TGTGCCAGCAGCCCGCGAGAAAAACTGTTTTTT.

For the CDR3, the DNA is TGTGCCAGCAGCTTGCGGGGAACAACTAATGAAAAACTGTTTTTT. It codes for CASSLRGTTNEKLFF. This chain connects TRBV5-6 to TRBJ1-4; D not certain. Looked up from germline, CDR1 is SGHDT and CDR2 is YYEEEE. Trimming shortened V by 1 base and J by 0 bases, and 7 bases separated the two germline ends. The CDR3 contains 15 residues.

The V call is TRBV25-1, the J call TRBJ1-4; 9 bases are shared with TRBD1. The germline CDR1 and CDR2 sequences are MGHDK and SYGVNS. Trimming at V came to 7 bases and at J to 7 bases, leaving 7 bases not matched to a gene. The CDR3 length is 14 residues. The CDR3 DNA is TGTGCCAGCAAGGGACAGGGTTTTTCTGAAAAACTGTTTTTT. It encodes CASKGQGFSEKLFF.

This rearrangement joins TRBV7-2 to TRBJ2-5, with 9 bases identical to TRBD2. The CDR3 is made up of 17 amino acids. After removal of 4 bases from V and 5 bases from J, the junction contained 14 bases not matched to a gene. Germline V lookup: CDR1 SGHTA, CDR2 FQGNSA. CDR3 nucleotide sequence: TGTGCCAGCAGCTCTCAGAGGAGGAGCGGGGGGTCGGAGACCCAGTACTTC. This encodes CASSSQRRSGGSETQYF.

The chain couples TRBV7-2 to TRBJ1-1; D may be TRBD1 (6 bases). Germline V lookup: CDR1 SGHTA, CDR2 FQGNSA. Trimming took 3 bases from V and 0 from J, leaving 11 bases between them. The CDR3 consists of 15 residues. The DNA for the CDR3 is TGTGCCAGCAGCTTGGGAGGGGGGATGAACACTGAAGCTTTCTTT. Translated: CASSLGGGMNTEAFF.

The chain recombines TRBV6-2 or TRBV6-3 with TRBJ2-7, with 12 bases lining up with TRBD2. The CDR3 runs 17 residues. V shed 4 bases and J 3 bases; nucleotides not matched to a gene: 10. Germline lookup yields CDR1 MNHEY and CDR2 SVGEGT. CDR3 region: CASSFPLLAGGIYEQYV. As DNA, the CDR3 is TGTGCCAGCAGTTTCCCCCTACTAGCGGGAGGAATCTACGAGCAGTACGTC.

The chain carries TRBV2 and TRBJ2-3; TRBD1 matches 8 bases. The V and J ends lost 1 base and 2 bases, in that order; junction bases with no gene match: 5. This CDR3 has 16 amino acids. Germline V gene data show CDR1 as SNHLY and CDR2 as FYNNEI. CDR3: CASSEGWTGLTDTQYF. The CDR3, as DNA: TGTGCCAGCAGTGAAGGGTGGACAGGGCTCACAGATACGCAGTATTTT.

This clone was observed a few times. This chain joins TRBV10-2 and TRBJ2-7; no firm D call. The ends were cut back, 4 bases at V and 0 bases at J, with 10 bases in the middle. The CDR3 has 14 residues. The germline CDR1 and CDR2 sequences are WSHSY and SAAADI. In DNA, the CDR3 is TGCGCCAGCAGTGGCCTCCTTAGCTCCTACGAGCAGTACTTC. This gives the protein CASSGLLSSYEQYF.

The chain carries TRBV6-5 and TRBJ1-2; 7 positions match TRBD1. In germline, CDR1 is MNHEY, CDR2 SVGAGI. V was pared by 7 bases and J by 2 bases, with 7 bases of the junction left unmatched. The length of the CDR3 is 14 residues. DNA of the CDR3: TGTGCCAGCACCTCAGGGGGGACCAACTATGGCTACACCTTC. Protein: CASTSGGTNYGYTF.

CDR3 DNA sequence: TGCGCCAGCAGCCAGTACGGGGGAGCTAACTATGGCTACACCTTC. This translates into CASSQYGGANYGYTF. The V call is TRBV4-3, the J call TRBJ1-2; D perhaps matches TRBD1 (5 bases). Germline CDR1 is LGHNA and CDR2 is YSLEER. The CDR3 spans 15 residues. Trimming stripped 3 bases from V and 0 bases from J, with 11 bases between.

The rearrangement uses TRBV27 and TRBJ1-1, with D possibly being TRBD1 (6 bases). The V and J ends lost 5 bases and 4 bases respectively, with 11 bases between them. Germline V gene sequence: CDR1 MNHEY, CDR2 SMNVEV (reference sequence). CDR3 length equals 13 residues. CDR3 loop: CASSHRDVTEAFF. DNA of the CDR3: TGTGCCAGCAGTCACAGGGACGTCACTGAAGCTTTCTTT.

V usage is TRBV5-6 and J usage is TRBJ1-1; maybe TRBD1 (5 bases). This CDR3 has 18 amino acids. Germline values: CDR1 SGHDT, CDR2 YYEEEE. Between the trimmed V and J ends, which lost 1 base and 3 bases, there was a span of 22 bases. The CDR3: CASSLPRGGSKGHTEAFF. Written as DNA, the CDR3 is TGTGCCAGCAGCTTGCCCCGGGGGGGGTCCAAGGGCCACACTGAAGCTTTCTTT. Using reference TRBV5-6 and TRBJ1-1 for the parts outside the CDR3, the full variable domain is DAGVTQSPTHLIKTRGQQVTLRCSPKSGHDTVSWYQQALGQGPQFIFQYYEEEERQRGNFPDRFSGHQFPNYSSELNVNALLLGDSALYLCASSLPRGGSKGHTEAFFGQGTRLTVV.

The rearrangement uses TRBV6-5 and TRBJ2-7, with 7 nucleotides matching TRBD1. With V trimmed by 10 bases and J by 7 bases, 16 bases remained unmatched. Germline CDR1 reads MNHEY; CDR2 reads SVGAGI. This CDR3 spans 14 amino acids. The CDR3 sequence: CATQGQAVKGEQYF. DNA of the CDR3: TGTGCCACCCAAGGACAGGCCGTCAAGGGGGAGCAGTACTTC.

Here the CDR3 DNA reads TGTGCCAGCCAATCTGAAGGCCTAGCGGGGGCCCAGTACTTC. Translation gives CASQSEGLAGAQYF. The V and J genes are TRBV18 and TRBJ2-5, with 10 bases that match TRBD2. After removal of 8 bases from V and 9 bases from J, the junction contained 12 bases not matched to a gene. This CDR3 contains 14 residues. Germline CDR1 is KGHSH and CDR2 is LQKENI. Full variable domain (missing parts from reference TRBV18 and TRBJ2-5): NAGVMQNPRHLVRRRGQEARLRCSPMKGHSHVYWYRQLPEEGLKFMVYLQKENIIDESGMPKERFSAEFPKEGPSILRIQQVVRGDSAAYFCASQSEGLAGAQYFGPGTRLLVL.

The chain carries TRBV28 and TRBJ1-2; D gene unclear. V was shortened by 1 base and J by 5 bases, with 5 bases between the two germline ends. Germline V gives CDR1 MDHEN, CDR2 SYDVKM. This CDR3 comprises 12 residues. The CDR3: CASSLSGYGYTF. DNA of the CDR3: TGTGCCAGCAGTTTATCGGGTTATGGCTACACCTTC.

This clone came up once. The chain recombines TRBV3-1 (or the pseudogene TRBV3-2) with TRBJ2-4; tentatively, D is TRBD1 (7 bases). This CDR3 has 16 residues. Between the trimmed V and J ends, which lost 5 bases and 6 bases, there was a span of 20 bases. Germline values: CDR1 LGHDT, CDR2 YNNKEL (reference sequence). This CDR3 is CASSIRGSGLRNIQYF. Here the CDR3 DNA reads TGTGCCAGCAGCATCAGGGGGAGCGGGCTAAGAAACATTCAGTACTTC.

Only one count was recorded for this clone. The V and J genes are TRBV10-3 and TRBJ1-2; D gene unclear. V lost 5 bases to trimming and J lost 2 bases, with 6 bases between them. The germline V gene encodes CDR1 ENHRY and CDR2 SYGVKD. The CDR3 has 12 amino acids. CDR3 loop: CAISPQNYGYTF. CDR3 sequence (DNA): TGTGCCATCAGTCCACAGAACTATGGCTACACCTTC.